Below are 2 T cell receptor beta chains sequenced from a single sample in a study of technical replicates of blood from a handful of donors. Using immunoSEQ multiplex PCR, the repertoire was profiled, and TCRdb retains in-frame clones only, with some absent. The data show more than 70,000 clones, with around nine tenths seen just once and 0.27% held by the top ten. Sequencing was done on a sample of T cells isolated from PBMCs. Receptor source: a human donor in good health.

The genes are TRBV11-2 and TRBJ2-1; D perhaps matches TRBD1 (6 bases). The germline gives CDR1 SGHAT, CDR2 FQNNGV. This CDR3 has 14 amino acids. Trimming removed 1 base at V and 12 bases at J, with 16 bases between. In nucleotides, the CDR3 is TGTGCCAGCAGCTTAGTGCAGGGGATCATTGTGCAGTTCTTC. This encodes CASSLVQGIIVQFF.

The chain carries TRBV5-6 and TRBJ1-2; weak D call: TRBD1 (5 bases). The CDR3 is 11 amino acids. The germline gives CDR1 SGHDT, CDR2 YYEEEE. The V gene lost 5 bases and the J gene lost 4 bases, with 6 bases spanning the gap. This CDR3 reads CASRQGYGYTF. For the CDR3, the DNA is TGTGCCAGCAGGCAGGGCTATGGCTACACCTTC.